These T cell receptor beta chains were read from a single sample in a study of T cell repertoires in cytomegalovirus infection. TCRdb independently ran MiXCR on the reads; one entry per CDR3 protein. The table records hundreds of thousands of distinct CDR3 sequences, approximately 25% of them present only once. The sequencing sample was made of CD8+ T cells from PBMCs. The receptor source for this set is a human donor in good health (CMV status not recorded). Some clones in this sample may be carry-over from other donors' samples. CDR3s include the opening cysteine and the closing phenylalanine or tryptophan. The D gene is left open where the match is weak. Clone size is stated in some rows and not others, as once, few, many or a class when expanded.

j_call: TRBJ2-5; clone_size: few; v_call: TRBV7-2; d_call: .; cdr3_nt: TGTGCCAGCAGCACCAGGACAGAAGGGGAGACCCAGTACTTC; cdr3_aa: CASSTRTEGETQYF
j_call: TRBJ1-5; clone_size: few; v_call: TRBV12-3/TRBV12-4; d_call: .; cdr3_nt: TGTGCCAGCAGTTTAGCGGGGGGCGCATCCCAGCATTTT; cdr3_aa: CASSLAGGASQHF
j_call: TRBJ2-1; clone_size: many; v_call: TRBV6-1; d_call: TRBD2; cdr3_nt: TGTGCCAGCAGCCCCCCGCGGGGGGCTCCAGGGGAGCAGTTCTTC; cdr3_aa: CASSPPRGAPGEQFF
j_call: TRBJ2-1; clone_size: many; v_call: TRBV7-8; d_call: .; cdr3_nt: TGTGCCAGCAGCTTAGCGGCGGGCCACTCCTACAATGAGCAGTTCTTC; cdr3_aa: CASSLAAGHSYNEQFF
j_call: TRBJ2-1; clone_size: .; v_call: TRBV5-1; d_call: .; cdr3_nt: TGCGCCAGCTCCATCCGGGCCAAAGATGAGCAGTTCTTC; cdr3_aa: CASSIRAKDEQFF
j_call: TRBJ1-5; clone_size: .; v_call: TRBV10-3; d_call: TRBD1; cdr3_nt: TGTGCCATCAGTGAGTCTCTGGTGGGACAGGGGACTCATCGACAGGCCCAGCATTTT; cdr3_aa: CAISESLVGQGTHRQAQHF
j_call: TRBJ2-5; clone_size: few; v_call: TRBV29-1; d_call: .; cdr3_nt: TGCAGCGTTGATGGTGGGGTCAACCTTTCACCTCCTCAAGAGACCCAGTACTTC; cdr3_aa: CSVDGGVNLSPPQETQYF
j_call: TRBJ2-7; clone_size: .; v_call: TRBV5-1; d_call: .; cdr3_nt: TGCGCCAGCAGCTTGAATAGGGACTCCTATGGGGACGAGCAGTACTTC; cdr3_aa: CASSLNRDSYGDEQYF
j_call: TRBJ1-1; clone_size: .; v_call: TRBV29-1; d_call: TRBD1; cdr3_nt: TGCAGTGAGTCGCCGACAGGGACTGAAGCTTTCTTT; cdr3_aa: CSESPTGTEAFF
j_call: TRBJ2-1; clone_size: .; v_call: TRBV27; d_call: .; cdr3_nt: TGTGCCAGCAGTTCTGCGGGACGGGATGAGCAGTTCTTC; cdr3_aa: CASSSAGRDEQFF
j_call: TRBJ2-7; clone_size: .; v_call: TRBV14; d_call: .; cdr3_nt: TGTGCCAGCAGCCAAGCACTCCTAGACAATTCCTACGAGCAGTACTTC; cdr3_aa: CASSQALLDNSYEQYF
j_call: TRBJ2-1; clone_size: .; v_call: TRBV11-3; d_call: .; cdr3_nt: TGTGCCAGCAGCTTCTCGTCTAAGCAGTTCTTC; cdr3_aa: CASSFSSKQFF
j_call: TRBJ1-1; clone_size: .; v_call: TRBV4-3; d_call: .; cdr3_nt: TGCGCCAGCAGCCAAGGAGAATTCCGGCACGCTTTCTTT; cdr3_aa: CASSQGEFRHAFF
j_call: TRBJ1-4; clone_size: .; v_call: TRBV28; d_call: .; cdr3_nt: TGTGCCAGCAGACAATTAATCTTTAGTACAGACCGTGAAAAACTGTTTTTT; cdr3_aa: CASRQLIFSTDREKLFF
j_call: TRBJ1-1; clone_size: .; v_call: TRBV4-1; d_call: .; cdr3_nt: TGCGCCAGCCGCCAAGCCAGGAACACTGAAGCTTTCTTT; cdr3_aa: CASRQARNTEAFF
j_call: TRBJ2-1; clone_size: many; v_call: TRBV7-2; d_call: TRBD2; cdr3_nt: TGTGCCAGCAGCCCGGTGGTGAGCGGGGGGTTAAGGAATGAGCAGTTCTTC; cdr3_aa: CASSPVVSGGLRNEQFF
j_call: TRBJ2-1; clone_size: .; v_call: TRBV6-5; d_call: .; cdr3_nt: TGTGCCAGCAGTTACCCCGAGCAGTTCTTC; cdr3_aa: CASSYPEQFF
j_call: TRBJ1-5; clone_size: few; v_call: TRBV20-1; d_call: TRBD1; cdr3_nt: TGCAGTGCTAGAAGGACAGGCTCGTATAGCAATCAGCCCCAGCATTTT; cdr3_aa: CSARRTGSYSNQPQHF
j_call: TRBJ2-1; clone_size: many; v_call: TRBV12-3/TRBV12-4; d_call: TRBD1; cdr3_nt: TGTGCCAGCAGTCCCGGGACAGGACACAATGAGCAGTTCTTC; cdr3_aa: CASSPGTGHNEQFF
j_call: TRBJ2-1; clone_size: many; v_call: TRBV7-2; d_call: TRBD2; cdr3_nt: TGTGCCAGTTTCGGACTAGCGGGGAATGAGCAGTTCTTC; cdr3_aa: CASFGLAGNEQFF
j_call: TRBJ2-1; clone_size: few; v_call: TRBV7-6; d_call: .; cdr3_nt: TGTGCCAGCAGCTTAGGTTGGGGGGCAGGAAGCTACAATGAGCAGTTCTTC; cdr3_aa: CASSLGWGAGSYNEQFF
j_call: TRBJ2-2; clone_size: .; v_call: TRBV20-1; d_call: .; cdr3_nt: TGCAGTGCTAGAAACCGAGCGGCCGGCGGGGAGCTGTTTTTT; cdr3_aa: CSARNRAAGGELFF
j_call: TRBJ1-1; clone_size: many; v_call: TRBV12-5; d_call: .; cdr3_nt: TGTGCTAGTGGTTTGTTGGGGTTAGGGCCGGAGGGAAACACTGAAGCTTTCTTT; cdr3_aa: CASGLLGLGPEGNTEAFF
j_call: TRBJ1-1; clone_size: .; v_call: TRBV5-1; d_call: .; cdr3_nt: TGCGCCAGCAGCATGACGGGGTCCTCTGAAGCTTTCTTT; cdr3_aa: CASSMTGSSEAFF
j_call: TRBJ1-1; clone_size: many; v_call: TRBV19; d_call: .; cdr3_nt: TGTGCCAGTAGTATTCTTTCAGCCAACACTGAAGCTTTCTTT; cdr3_aa: CASSILSANTEAFF